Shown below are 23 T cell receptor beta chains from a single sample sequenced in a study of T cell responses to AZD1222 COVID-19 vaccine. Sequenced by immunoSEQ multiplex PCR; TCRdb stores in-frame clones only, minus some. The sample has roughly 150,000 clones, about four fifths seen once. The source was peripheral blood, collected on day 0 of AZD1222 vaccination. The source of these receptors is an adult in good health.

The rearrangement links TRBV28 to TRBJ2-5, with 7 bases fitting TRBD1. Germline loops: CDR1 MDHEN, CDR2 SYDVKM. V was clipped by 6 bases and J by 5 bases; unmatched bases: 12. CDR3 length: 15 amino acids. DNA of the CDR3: TGTGCCAGCAGATTAGACAGGGCGAAGTGGGAGACCCAGTACTTC. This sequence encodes CASRLDRAKWETQYF.

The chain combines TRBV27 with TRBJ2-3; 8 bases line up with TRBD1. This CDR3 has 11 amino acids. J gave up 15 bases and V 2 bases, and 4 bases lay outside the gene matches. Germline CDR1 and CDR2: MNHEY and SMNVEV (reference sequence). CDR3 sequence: CASSLRDRFYF. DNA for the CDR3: TGTGCCAGCAGTTTAAGGGACAGGTTCTATTTT.

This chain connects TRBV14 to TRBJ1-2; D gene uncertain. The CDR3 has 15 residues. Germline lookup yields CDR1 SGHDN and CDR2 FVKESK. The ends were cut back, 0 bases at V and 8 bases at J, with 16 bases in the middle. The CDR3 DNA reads TGTGCCAGCAGCCAAGATGTTTGGCCTGGTGGCGGCTACACCTTC. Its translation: CASSQDVWPGGGYTF.

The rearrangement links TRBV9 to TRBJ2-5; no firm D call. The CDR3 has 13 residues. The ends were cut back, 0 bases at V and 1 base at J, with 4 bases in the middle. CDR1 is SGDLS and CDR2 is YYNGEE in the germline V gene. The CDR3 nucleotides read TGTGCCAGCAGCGTAGCTGCCCAAGAGACCCAGTACTTC. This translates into CASSVAAQETQYF. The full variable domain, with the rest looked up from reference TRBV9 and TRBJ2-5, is DSGVTQTPKHLITATGQRVTLRCSPRSGDLSVYWYQQSLDQGLQFLIQYYNGEERAKGNILERFSAQQFPDLHSELNLSSLELGDSALYFCASSVAAQETQYFGPGTRLLVL.

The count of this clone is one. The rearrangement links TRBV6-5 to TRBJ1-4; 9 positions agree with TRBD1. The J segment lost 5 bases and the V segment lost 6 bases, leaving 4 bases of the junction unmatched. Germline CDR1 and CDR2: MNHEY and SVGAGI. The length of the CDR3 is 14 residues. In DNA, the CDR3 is TGTGCCAGCAGCCGGGACAGGGAAAATGAAAAACTGTTTTTT. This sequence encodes CASSRDRENEKLFF.

Written as DNA, the CDR3 is TGTGCCAGCAGTTTATCTGGTTCTGAAGCTTTCTTT. Its protein is CASSLSGSEAFF. The rearrangement uses TRBV28 and TRBJ1-1; no clear D. This CDR3 has 12 amino acids. Trimming took off 1 base at V and 6 bases at J, with 6 bases between the two ends. Germline lookup yields CDR1 MDHEN and CDR2 SYDVKM.

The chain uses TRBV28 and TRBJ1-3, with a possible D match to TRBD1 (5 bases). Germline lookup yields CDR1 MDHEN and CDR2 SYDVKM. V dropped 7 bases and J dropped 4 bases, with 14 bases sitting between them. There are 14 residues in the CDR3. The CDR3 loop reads CASTLGRIGNTIYF. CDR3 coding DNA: TGTGCCAGCACCCTGGGACGGATCGGAAACACCATATATTTT.

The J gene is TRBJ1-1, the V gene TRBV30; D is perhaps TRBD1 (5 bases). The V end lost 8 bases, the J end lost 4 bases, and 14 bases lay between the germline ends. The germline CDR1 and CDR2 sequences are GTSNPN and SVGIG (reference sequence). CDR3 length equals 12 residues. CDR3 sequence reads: CAGSRGGTEAFF. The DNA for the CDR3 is TGTGCCGGGTCGCGGGGGGGCACTGAAGCTTTCTTT.

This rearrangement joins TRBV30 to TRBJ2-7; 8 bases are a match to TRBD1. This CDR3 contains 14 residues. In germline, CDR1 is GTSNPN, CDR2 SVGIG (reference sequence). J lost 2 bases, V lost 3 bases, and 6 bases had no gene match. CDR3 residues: CAWRRQGATYEQYF. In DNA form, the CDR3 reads TGTGCCTGGAGGCGGCAGGGGGCCACCTACGAGCAGTACTTC.

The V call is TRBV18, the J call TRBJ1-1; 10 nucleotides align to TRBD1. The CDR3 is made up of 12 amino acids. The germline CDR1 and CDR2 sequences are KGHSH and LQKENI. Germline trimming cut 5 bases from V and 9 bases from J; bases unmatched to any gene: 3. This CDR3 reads CASSDRGLQAFF. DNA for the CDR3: TGTGCCAGCTCAGACAGGGGGCTTCAAGCTTTCTTT.

CDR3 loop: CAHTPRGTPQDTIYF. Here the CDR3 DNA reads TGTGCCCACACGCCGCGGGGGACCCCACAAGACACCATATATTTT. The V gene is TRBV28, the J gene TRBJ1-3, with D possibly TRBD1 on 5 matching bases. With 11 bases removed from V and 8 bases from J, the gap between germline ends came to 25 bases. This CDR3 region has 15 residues. Germline CDR1 is MDHEN and CDR2 is SYDVKM.

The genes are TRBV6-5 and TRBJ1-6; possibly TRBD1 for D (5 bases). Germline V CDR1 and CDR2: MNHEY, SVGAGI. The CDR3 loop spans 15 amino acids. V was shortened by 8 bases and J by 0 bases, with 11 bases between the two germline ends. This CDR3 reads CASGALSSYNSPLHF. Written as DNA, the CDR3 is TGTGCCAGCGGGGCACTAAGCTCCTATAATTCACCCCTCCACTTT.

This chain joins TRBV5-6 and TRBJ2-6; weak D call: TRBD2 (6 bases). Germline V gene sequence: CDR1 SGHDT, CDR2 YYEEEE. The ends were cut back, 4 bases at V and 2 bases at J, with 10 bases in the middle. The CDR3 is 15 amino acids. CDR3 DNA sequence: TGTGCCAGCAGCACGGACTACACTGGGGCCAACGTCCTGACTTTC. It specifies CASSTDYTGANVLTF.

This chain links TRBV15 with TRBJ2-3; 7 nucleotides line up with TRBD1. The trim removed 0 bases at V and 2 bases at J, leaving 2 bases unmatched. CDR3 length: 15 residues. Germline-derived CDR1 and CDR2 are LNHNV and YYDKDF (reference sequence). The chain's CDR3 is CATSREDRYTDTQYF. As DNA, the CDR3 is TGTGCCACCAGCAGAGAGGACAGGTACACAGATACGCAGTATTTT.

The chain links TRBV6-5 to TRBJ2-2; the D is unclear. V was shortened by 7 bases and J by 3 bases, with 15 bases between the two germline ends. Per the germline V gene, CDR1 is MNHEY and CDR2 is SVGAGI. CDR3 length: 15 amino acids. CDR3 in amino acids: CASTETRTDTGELFF. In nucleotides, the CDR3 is TGTGCCAGCACGGAGACGAGAACAGACACCGGGGAGCTGTTTTTT.

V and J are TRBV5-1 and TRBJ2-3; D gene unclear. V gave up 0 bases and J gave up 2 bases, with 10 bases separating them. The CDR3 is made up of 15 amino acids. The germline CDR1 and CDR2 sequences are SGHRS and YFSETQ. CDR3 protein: CASSLAISDTDTQYF. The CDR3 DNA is TGCGCCAGCAGCTTGGCCATTTCAGACACAGATACGCAGTATTTT.

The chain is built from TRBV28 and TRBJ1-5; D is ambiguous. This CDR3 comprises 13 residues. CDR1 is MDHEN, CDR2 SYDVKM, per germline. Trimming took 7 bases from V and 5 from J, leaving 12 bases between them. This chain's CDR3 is CASTPDIYQPQHF. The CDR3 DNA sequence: TGTGCCAGCACCCCTGACATTTATCAGCCCCAGCATTTT.

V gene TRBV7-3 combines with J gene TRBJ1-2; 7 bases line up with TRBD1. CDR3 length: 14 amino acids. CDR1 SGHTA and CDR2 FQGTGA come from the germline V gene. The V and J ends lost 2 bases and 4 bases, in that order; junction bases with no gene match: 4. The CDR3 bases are TGTGCCAGCAGCTTATCCCCAGGGGGCTATGGCTACACCTTC. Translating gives CASSLSPGGYGYTF.

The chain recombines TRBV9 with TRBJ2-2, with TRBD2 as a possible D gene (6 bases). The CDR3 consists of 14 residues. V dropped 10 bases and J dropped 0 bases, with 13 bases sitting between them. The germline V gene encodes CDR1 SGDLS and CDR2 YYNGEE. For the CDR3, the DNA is TGTGCCTCGACCGGGAGTCCGAACACCGGGGAGCTGTTTTTT. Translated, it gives CASTGSPNTGELFF.

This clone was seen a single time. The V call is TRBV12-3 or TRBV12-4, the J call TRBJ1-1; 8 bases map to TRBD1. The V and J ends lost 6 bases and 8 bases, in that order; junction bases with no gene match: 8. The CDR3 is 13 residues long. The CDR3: CASRVNRDREAFF. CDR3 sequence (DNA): TGTGCCAGCAGGGTTAACCGGGACAGGGAAGCTTTCTTT.

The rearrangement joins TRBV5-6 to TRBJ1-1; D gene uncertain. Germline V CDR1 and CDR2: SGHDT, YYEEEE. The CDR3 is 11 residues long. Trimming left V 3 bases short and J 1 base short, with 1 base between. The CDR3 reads CASSSNTEAFF. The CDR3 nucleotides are TGTGCCAGCAGCTCGAACACTGAAGCTTTCTTT.

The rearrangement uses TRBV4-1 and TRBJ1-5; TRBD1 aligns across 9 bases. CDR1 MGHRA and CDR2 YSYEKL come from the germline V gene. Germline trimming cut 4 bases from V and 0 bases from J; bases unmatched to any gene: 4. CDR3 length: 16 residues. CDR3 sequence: CASSLGQGSSNQPQHF. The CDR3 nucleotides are TGCGCCAGCAGCCTAGGACAGGGGTCTAGCAATCAGCCCCAGCATTTT.

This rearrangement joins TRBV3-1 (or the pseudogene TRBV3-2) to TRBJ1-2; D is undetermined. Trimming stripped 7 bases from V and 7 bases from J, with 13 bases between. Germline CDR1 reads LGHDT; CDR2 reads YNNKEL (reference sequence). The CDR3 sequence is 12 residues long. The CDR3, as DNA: TGTGCCAGCACCTTAGCGGGCTCTGGCTACACCTTC. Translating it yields CASTLAGSGYTF.